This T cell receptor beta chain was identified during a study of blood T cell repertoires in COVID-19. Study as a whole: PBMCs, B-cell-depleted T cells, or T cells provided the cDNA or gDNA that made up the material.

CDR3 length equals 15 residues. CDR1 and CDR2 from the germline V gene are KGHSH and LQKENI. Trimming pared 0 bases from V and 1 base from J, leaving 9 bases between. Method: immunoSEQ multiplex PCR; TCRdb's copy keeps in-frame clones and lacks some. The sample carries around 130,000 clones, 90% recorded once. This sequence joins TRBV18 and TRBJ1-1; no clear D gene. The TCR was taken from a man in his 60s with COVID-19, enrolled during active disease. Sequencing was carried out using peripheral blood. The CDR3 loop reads CASSPPLGGNTEAFF. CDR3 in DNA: TGTGCCAGCTCACCACCGTTGGGAGGGAACACTGAAGCTTTCTTT.